The present T cell receptor beta chain was sequenced within a study of blood T cells in healthy people across ages. Study-level findings and limits: Naive CD4+ cell counts and diversity both ran higher in long-lived than in aged donors. Strong correlation was found linking TCR beta diversity to naive T cell percentage. Expanded clonotype shifts may have been confounded, as the donors had an unknown CMV status.

V was clipped by 0 bases and J by 6 bases; unmatched bases: 10. CDR3 size: 17 residues. Germline loops: CDR1 LGHNA, CDR2 YNFKEQ. Turning to this clonotype: What it binds is unknown.

Alongside a J-beta primer mix, a sample-barcoded 5' primer served in a second PCR lasting 7 to 11 cycles. One entry per CDR3 protein results from TCRdb running MiXCR on the 5' RACE reads. The repertoire holds about 590,000 distinct CDR3 sequences, with about 28% as singletons. This receptor was identified in a woman older than 75 in good health. The specimen sequenced was blood. V usage is TRBV4-2 and J usage is TRBJ2-4; 8 bases match TRBD2. CDR3: CASSQETSADIINIQYF. Here the CDR3 DNA reads TGTGCCAGCAGCCAAGAGACTAGCGCGGATATTATAAACATTCAGTACTTC.